This T cell receptor (beta chain) was documented in a study of Graves' ophthalmopathy and Graves' hyperthyroidism. Study-wide results and caveats: In separating ophthalmopathy from stable hyperthyroidism, a 13-signature model achieved roughly 90% sensitivity and about 80% specificity. The majority of expanded thyroid clonotypes above 0.001 frequency also occurred in blood.

Ophthalmopathy donors were characterized by moderate-to-severe activity, CAS of at least 3, NOSPECS of at least 4, and duration under 3 months. If patients had other autoimmune diseases, uncontrolled infections, pregnancy or lactation, they were excluded. The CDR3 runs to 15 residues. The germline gives CDR1 GTSNPN, CDR2 SVGIG (reference sequence). V was trimmed by 7 bases and J by 2 bases, leaving 18 bases between them. This clonotype was seen repeatedly, ten times or more. Its antigen is undetermined. Amplification of TCR beta CDR3 regions used RNA transcripts. The authors performed first-round RT-PCR with HTBI primers and then a second-round multiplex PCR. TCRdb independently ran MiXCR on the multiplex PCR reads; one entry per CDR3 protein. In the table there are about 340,000 distinct CDR3 sequences, roughly 15% of which are singletons.

Sequencing was carried out using peripheral blood. The chain is built from TRBV30 and TRBJ1-3, with D possibly being TRBD1 (5 bases). The sequence came from an adult man with Graves' ophthalmopathy. CDR3 DNA: TGTGCCTTTCGCACCGACAGTCTCCCTGGAAACACCATATATTTT. As protein: CAFRTDSLPGNTIYF.